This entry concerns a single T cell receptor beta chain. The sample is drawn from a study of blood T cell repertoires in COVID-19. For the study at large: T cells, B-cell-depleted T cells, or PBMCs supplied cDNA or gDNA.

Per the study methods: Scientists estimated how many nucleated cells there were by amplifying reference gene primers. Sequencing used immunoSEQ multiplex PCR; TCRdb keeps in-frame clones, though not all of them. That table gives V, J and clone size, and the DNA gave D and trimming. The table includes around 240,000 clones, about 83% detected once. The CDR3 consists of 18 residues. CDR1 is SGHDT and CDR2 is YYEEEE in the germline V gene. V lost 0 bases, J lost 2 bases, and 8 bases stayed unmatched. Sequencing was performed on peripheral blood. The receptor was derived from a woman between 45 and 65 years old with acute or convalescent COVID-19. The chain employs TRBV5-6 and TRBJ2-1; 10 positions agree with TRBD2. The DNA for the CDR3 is TGTGCCAGCAGCTTGGTTTCGGCTAGCGGGAGCACCTACAATGAGCAGTTCTTC. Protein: CASSLVSASGSTYNEQFF. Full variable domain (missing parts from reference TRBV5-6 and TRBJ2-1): DAGVTQSPTHLIKTRGQQVTLRCSPKSGHDTVSWYQQALGQGPQFIFQYYEEEERQRGNFPDRFSGHQFPNYSSELNVNALLLGDSALYLCASSLVSASGSTYNEQFFGPGTRLTVL.